The source of this T cell receptor beta chain is a study of regulatory T cells in long-lasting Graves disease. Study observations and caveats: Not thyroid tissue but only peripheral blood was studied.

Documented time point: newly diagnosed GD, antithyroid drugs for less than 3 months. Researchers made the TCR library from RNA that was extracted from PBMCs. Construction of the TCR beta libraries employed iRepertoire HTBI primers in conjunction with Arm-PCR of CDR3 regions. TCRdb processed the multiplex PCR reads anew with MiXCR; each CDR3 protein has one entry. The table has 540,000 or so distinct CDR3 sequences, approximately 12% seen once. To note about this clonotype: Its antigen is undetermined.

These data were also filed under a second study, of T cells in Graves' hyperthyroidism and ophthalmopathy. That investigation notes: The primer set for the first-round RT-PCR of the TCR CDR3 was HTBI.

This receptor was taken from a man aged 25-40 years with Graves disease. The sequences come from peripheral blood mononuclear cells (PBMCs), collected at new diagnosis, from a patient treated with antithyroid drugs.

In DNA, the CDR3 is TGTGCCAGCAGACCGGACGAGGGGGCCATATACAATGAGCAGTTCTTC. This sequence encodes CASRPDEGAIYNEQFF. The rearrangement uses TRBV6-1 and TRBJ2-1; 7 positions match TRBD1. There are 16 residues in the CDR3. CDR1 is MNHNS and CDR2 is SASEGT in the germline V gene. J was trimmed by 4 bases and V by 6 bases; bases with no gene match: 12.